The present entry profiles one T cell receptor (beta chain) with its context. These data originate in a study of blood T cell repertoires in COVID-19. TCRdb's copy holds only in-frame clones and misses some; the assay was immunoSEQ multiplex PCR. The profile shows about 120,000 clones, around two thirds of them singletons. The sequencing input was peripheral blood. The receptor comes from a woman aged 70-85 years with acute or convalescent COVID-19.

CDR3 amino acids: CASSVDQGAYEQYF. The CDR3 DNA follows: TGTGCCAGCAGCGTAGATCAGGGGGCCTACGAGCAGTACTTC. The V gene is TRBV9, the J gene TRBJ2-7; 7 positions agree with TRBD1. This CDR3 contains 14 residues. J lost 2 bases, V lost 0 bases, and 2 bases had no gene match. CDR1 is SGDLS and CDR2 is YYNGEE in the germline V gene.